This T cell receptor (beta chain) was identified during a study of T cells in Graves' hyperthyroidism and ophthalmopathy. For the study at large: Specimen type is peripheral blood, collected at initial diagnosis prior to any treatment. General observations from the study: A 13 V-J signature model discriminated ophthalmopathy versus stable hyperthyroidism.

From RNA transcripts, TCR beta CDR3 regions were amplified. The primer set for the first-round RT-PCR of the TCR CDR3 was HTBI. One entry per CDR3 protein, called by TCRdb with MiXCR from the multiplex PCR reads. The table records around 300,000 distinct CDR3 sequences, roughly 13% of them present only once. Remarks on this clonotype: Its cognate antigen is unknown.

Graves' hyperthyroidism showing no ophthalmopathy progression within 18 months was considered stable. This TCR was sampled from a woman aged 40 to 49 with Graves' hyperthyroidism. Sequences were obtained from blood.

The CDR3 loop reads CASSLGLREGNTGELFF. As DNA, the CDR3 is TGTGCCAGCAGCTTAGGTCTCCGGGAGGGGAACACCGGGGAGCTGTTTTTT. The chain uses TRBV7-8 and TRBJ2-2; TRBD2 matches 8 bases. V trimming: 1 base; J trimming: 1 base; junction bases outside the gene matches: 5. Germline V lookup: CDR1 SGHVS, CDR2 FQNEAQ. This CDR3 has 17 residues.